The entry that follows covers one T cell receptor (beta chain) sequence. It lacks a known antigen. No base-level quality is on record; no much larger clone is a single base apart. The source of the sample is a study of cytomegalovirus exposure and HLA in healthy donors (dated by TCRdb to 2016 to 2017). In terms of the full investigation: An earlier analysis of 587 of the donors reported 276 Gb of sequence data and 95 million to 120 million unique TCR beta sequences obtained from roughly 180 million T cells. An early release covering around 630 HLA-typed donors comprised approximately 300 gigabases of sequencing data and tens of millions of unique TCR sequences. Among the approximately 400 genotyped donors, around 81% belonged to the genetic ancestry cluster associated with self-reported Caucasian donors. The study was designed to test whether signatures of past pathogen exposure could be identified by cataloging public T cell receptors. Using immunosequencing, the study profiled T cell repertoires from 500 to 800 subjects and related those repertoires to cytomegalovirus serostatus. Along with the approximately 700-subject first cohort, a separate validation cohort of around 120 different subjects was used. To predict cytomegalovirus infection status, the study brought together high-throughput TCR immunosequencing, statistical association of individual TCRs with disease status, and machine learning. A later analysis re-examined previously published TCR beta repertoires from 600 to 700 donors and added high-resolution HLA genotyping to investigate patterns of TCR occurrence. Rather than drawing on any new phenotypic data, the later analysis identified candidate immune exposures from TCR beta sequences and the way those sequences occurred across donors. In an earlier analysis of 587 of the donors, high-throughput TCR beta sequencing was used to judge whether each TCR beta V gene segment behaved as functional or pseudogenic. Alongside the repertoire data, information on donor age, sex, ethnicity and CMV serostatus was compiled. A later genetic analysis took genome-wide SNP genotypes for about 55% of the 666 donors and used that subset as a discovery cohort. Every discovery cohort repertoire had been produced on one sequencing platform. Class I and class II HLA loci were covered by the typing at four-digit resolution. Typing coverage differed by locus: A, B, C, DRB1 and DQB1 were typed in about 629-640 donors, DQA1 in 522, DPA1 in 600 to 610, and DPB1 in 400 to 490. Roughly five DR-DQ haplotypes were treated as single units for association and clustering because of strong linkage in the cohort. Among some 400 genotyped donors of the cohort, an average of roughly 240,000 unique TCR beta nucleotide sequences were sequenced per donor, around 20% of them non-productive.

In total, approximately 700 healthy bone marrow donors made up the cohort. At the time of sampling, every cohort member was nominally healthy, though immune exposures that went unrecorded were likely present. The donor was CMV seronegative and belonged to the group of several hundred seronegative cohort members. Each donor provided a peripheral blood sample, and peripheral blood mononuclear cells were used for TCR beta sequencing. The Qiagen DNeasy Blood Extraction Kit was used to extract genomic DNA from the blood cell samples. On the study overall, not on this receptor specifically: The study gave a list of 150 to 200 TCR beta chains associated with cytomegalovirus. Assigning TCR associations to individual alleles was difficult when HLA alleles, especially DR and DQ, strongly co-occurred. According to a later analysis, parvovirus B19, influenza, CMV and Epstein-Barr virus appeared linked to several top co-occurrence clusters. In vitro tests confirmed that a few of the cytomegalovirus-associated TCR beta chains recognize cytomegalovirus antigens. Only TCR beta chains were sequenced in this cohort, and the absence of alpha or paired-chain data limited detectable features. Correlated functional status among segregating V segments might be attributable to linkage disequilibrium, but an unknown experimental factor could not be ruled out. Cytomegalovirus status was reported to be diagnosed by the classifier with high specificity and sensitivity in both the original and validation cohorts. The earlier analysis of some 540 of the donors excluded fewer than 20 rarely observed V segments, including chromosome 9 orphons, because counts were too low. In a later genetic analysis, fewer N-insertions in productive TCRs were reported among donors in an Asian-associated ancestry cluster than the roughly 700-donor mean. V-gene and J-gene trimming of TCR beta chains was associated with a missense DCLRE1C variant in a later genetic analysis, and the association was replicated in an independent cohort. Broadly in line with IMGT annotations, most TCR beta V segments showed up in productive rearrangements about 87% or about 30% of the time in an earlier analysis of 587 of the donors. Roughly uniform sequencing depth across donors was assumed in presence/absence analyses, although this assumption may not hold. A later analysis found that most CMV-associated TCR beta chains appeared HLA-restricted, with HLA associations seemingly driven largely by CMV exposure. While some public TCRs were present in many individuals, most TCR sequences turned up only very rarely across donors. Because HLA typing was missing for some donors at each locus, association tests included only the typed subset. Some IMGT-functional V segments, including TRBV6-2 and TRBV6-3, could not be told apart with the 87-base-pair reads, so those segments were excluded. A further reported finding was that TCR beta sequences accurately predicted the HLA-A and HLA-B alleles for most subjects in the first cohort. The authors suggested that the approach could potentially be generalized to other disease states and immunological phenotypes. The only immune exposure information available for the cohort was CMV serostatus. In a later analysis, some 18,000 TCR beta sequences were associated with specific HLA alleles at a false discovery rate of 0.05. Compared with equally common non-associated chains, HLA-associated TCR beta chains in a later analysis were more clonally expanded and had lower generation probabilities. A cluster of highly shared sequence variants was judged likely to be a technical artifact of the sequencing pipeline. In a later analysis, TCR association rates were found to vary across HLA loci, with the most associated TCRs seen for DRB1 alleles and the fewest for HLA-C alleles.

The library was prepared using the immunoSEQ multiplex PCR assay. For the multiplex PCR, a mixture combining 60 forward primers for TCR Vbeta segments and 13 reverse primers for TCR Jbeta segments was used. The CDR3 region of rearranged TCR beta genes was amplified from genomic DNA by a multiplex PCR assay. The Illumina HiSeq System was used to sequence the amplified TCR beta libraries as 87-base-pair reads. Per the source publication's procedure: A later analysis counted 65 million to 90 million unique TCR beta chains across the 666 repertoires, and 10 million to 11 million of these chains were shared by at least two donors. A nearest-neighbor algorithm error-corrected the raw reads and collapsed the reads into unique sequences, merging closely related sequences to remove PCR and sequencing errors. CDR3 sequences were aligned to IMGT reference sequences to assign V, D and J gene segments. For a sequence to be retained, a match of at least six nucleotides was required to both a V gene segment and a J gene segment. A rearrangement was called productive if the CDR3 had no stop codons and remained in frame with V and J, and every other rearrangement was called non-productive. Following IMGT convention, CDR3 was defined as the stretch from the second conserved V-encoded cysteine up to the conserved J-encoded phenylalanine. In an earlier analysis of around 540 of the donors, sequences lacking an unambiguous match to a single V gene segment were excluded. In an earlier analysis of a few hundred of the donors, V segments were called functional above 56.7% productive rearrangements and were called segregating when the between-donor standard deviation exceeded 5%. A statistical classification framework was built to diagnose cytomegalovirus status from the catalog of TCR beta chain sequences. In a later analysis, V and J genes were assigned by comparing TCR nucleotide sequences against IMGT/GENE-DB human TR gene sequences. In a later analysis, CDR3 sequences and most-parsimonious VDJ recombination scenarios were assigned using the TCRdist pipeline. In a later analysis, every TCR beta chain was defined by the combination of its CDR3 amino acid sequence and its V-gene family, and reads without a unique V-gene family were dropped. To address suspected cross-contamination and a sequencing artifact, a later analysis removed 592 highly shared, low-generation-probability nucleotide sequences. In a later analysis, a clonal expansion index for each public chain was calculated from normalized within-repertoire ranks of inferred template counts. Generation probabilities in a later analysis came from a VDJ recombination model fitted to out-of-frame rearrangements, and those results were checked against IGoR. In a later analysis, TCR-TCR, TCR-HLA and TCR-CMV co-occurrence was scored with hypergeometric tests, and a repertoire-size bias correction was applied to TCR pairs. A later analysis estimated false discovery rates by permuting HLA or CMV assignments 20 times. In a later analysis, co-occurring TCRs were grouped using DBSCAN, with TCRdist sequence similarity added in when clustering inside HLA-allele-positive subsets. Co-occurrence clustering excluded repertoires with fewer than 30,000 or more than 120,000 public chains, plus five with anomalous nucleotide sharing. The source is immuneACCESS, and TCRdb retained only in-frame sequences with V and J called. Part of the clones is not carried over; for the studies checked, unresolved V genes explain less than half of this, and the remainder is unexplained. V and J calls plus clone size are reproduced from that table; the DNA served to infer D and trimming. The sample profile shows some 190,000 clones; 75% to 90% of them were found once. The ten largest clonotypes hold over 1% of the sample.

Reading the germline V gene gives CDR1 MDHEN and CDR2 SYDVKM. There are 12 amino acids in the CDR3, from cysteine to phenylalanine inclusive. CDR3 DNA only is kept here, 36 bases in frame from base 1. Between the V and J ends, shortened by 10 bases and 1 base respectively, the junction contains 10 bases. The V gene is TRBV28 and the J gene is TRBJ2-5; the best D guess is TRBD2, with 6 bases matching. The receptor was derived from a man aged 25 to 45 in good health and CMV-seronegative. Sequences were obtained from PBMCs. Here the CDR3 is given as CATRGSQETQYF. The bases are TGTGCCACTCGGGGGTCCCAAGAGACCCAGTACTTC.